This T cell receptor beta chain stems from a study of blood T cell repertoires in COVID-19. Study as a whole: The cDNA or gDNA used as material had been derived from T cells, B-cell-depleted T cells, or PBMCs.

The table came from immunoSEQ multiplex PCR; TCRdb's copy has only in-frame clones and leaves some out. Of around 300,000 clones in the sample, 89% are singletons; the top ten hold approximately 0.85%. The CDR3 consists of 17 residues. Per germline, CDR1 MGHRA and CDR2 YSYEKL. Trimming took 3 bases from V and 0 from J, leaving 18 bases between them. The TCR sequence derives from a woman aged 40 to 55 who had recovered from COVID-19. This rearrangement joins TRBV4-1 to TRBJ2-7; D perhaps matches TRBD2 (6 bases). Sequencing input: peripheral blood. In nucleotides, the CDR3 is TGCGCCAGCAGCCAGGAGGAAGGACCCGGGAGCTCCTACGAGCAGTACTTC. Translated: CASSQEEGPGSSYEQYF.